This TCR beta chain is from a study of neurological immune-mediated disorders. In germline, CDR1 is SGHTA, CDR2 FQGNSA. This CDR3 comprises 12 residues. V lost 4 bases, J lost 10 bases, and 14 bases lay in between. TCRdb recomputed calls from the 5' RACE reads with MiXCR, one row per CDR3 protein. Of 25,000 to 35,000 distinct CDR3 sequences listed, 9.5% to 15% are singletons. Many counts were recorded for this clonotype. The source material was PBMCs. The chain links TRBV7-2 to TRBJ2-7; D is uncertain. The source is a man aged 60 to 75 in good health. The CDR3 DNA reads as TGTGCCAGCAGCTCCCTGACATGGAGTCAGTACTTC. Protein: CASSSLTWSQYF.